These T cell receptor beta chains were read from a single sample in a study of blood T cell repertoires in COVID-19. Sequencing was performed with immunoSEQ multiplex PCR; in TCRdb, only in-frame clones are kept and a portion is missing. This table has 100,000 to 150,000 clones, roughly four fifths appearing once. Sequencing was done on a sample of peripheral blood. The source is a man between 60 and 75 years old with acute or convalescent COVID-19. The CDR3 runs from the conserved cysteine through the conserved F or W. Each record gives: V gene, clone size, J gene, D gene, CDR3 protein, CDR3 DNA. D genes are given only for firm matches. Rows may omit the clone size; those that give it use once, few, many or a size class.

V: TRBV7-3
size: NA
J: TRBJ2-1
D: TRBD2
CDR3: CASSPRGSGRNEQFF
DNA: TGTGCCAGCAGCCCAAGAGGTAGCGGGAGGAATGAGCAGTTCTTC

V: TRBV10-3
size: NA
J: TRBJ2-1
D: TRBD1
CDR3: CAISRQGEDNEQFF
DNA: TGTGCCATCAGCCGACAGGGGGAGGACAATGAGCAGTTCTTC

V: TRBV5-1
size: NA
J: TRBJ2-3
D: TRBD1
CDR3: CASSTYTGGTQYF
DNA: TGCGCCAGCAGCACTTACACAGGGGGTACGCAGTATTTT

V: TRBV5-1
size: once
J: TRBJ1-4
D: TRBD1
CDR3: CASSLTTGGREKLFF
DNA: TGCGCCAGCAGCTTAACGACAGGGGGACGTGAAAAACTGTTTTTT

V: TRBV30
size: NA
J: TRBJ1-1
D: NA
CDR3: CADPTGAFF
DNA: TGTGCAGACCCTACGGGAGCTTTCTTT

V: TRBV7-2
size: once
J: TRBJ2-1
D: TRBD2
CDR3: CASSKLAGGYDEQFF
DNA: TGTGCCAGCAGCAAGTTAGCGGGGGGTTACGATGAGCAGTTCTTC

V: TRBV19
size: NA
J: TRBJ2-3
D: TRBD1
CDR3: CASSIGDRDTDTQYF
DNA: TGTGCCAGTAGTATCGGGGACAGGGACACAGATACGCAGTATTTT

V: TRBV27
size: NA
J: TRBJ1-1
D: TRBD1
CDR3: CASSLRTGYEAFF
DNA: TGTGCCAGCAGTTTAAGGACAGGATATGAAGCTTTCTTT

V: TRBV3-1/TRBV3-2
size: NA
J: TRBJ2-5
D: NA
CDR3: CASSRNRGETQYF
DNA: TGTGCCAGCAGCCGAAATAGGGGGGAGACCCAGTACTTC

V: TRBV27
size: few
J: TRBJ2-3
D: TRBD2
CDR3: CASSFLGLAGGGDTQYF
DNA: TGTGCCAGCAGTTTCCTGGGACTAGCGGGAGGTGGGGATACGCAGTATTTT

V: TRBV6-5
size: few
J: TRBJ2-3
D: TRBD2
CDR3: CATQSAGVADTQYF
DNA: TGTGCCACCCAATCGGCGGGAGTCGCAGATACGCAGTATTTT

V: TRBV24-1
size: NA
J: TRBJ1-1
D: NA
CDR3: CATRPGANTEAFF
DNA: TGTGCCACCAGGCCCGGAGCAAACACTGAAGCTTTCTTT

V: TRBV7-3
size: NA
J: TRBJ2-2
D: TRBD2
CDR3: CASSREGTSNTGELFF
DNA: TGTGCCAGCAGCCGCGAAGGGACTAGTAACACCGGGGAGCTGTTTTTT

V: TRBV10-3
size: once
J: TRBJ2-7
D: NA
CDR3: CAIKGESAYEQYF
DNA: TGTGCCATCAAGGGGGAATCGGCCTACGAGCAGTACTTC

V: TRBV18
size: NA
J: TRBJ2-7
D: TRBD2
CDR3: CASSPRRLATNYEQYF
DNA: TGTGCCAGCTCACCACGAAGACTAGCGACTAACTACGAGCAGTACTTC

V: TRBV27
size: NA
J: TRBJ2-1
D: NA
CDR3: CASSSSVRSYNEQFF
DNA: TGTGCCAGCAGTAGTTCCGTGAGGAGCTACAATGAGCAGTTCTTC

V: TRBV5-1
size: NA
J: TRBJ1-2
D: NA
CDR3: CASSYQTDSNYGYTF
DNA: TGCGCCAGCAGCTATCAGACAGATTCGAACTATGGCTACACCTTC

V: TRBV11-2
size: many
J: TRBJ1-2
D: TRBD1
CDR3: CASSLGQGISRGYTF
DNA: TGTGCCAGCAGCTTAGGACAGGGGATAAGTCGTGGCTACACCTTC

V: TRBV6-5
size: NA
J: TRBJ1-4
D: NA
CDR3: CATGQQTTNEKLFF
DNA: TGTGCCACTGGACAGCAGACAACTAATGAAAAACTGTTTTTT

V: TRBV18
size: NA
J: TRBJ1-2
D: TRBD1
CDR3: CASSPRGGSDGYTF
DNA: TGTGCCAGCTCACCACGAGGGGGCTCGGATGGCTACACCTTC

V: TRBV6-5
size: NA
J: TRBJ1-2
D: NA
CDR3: CASTRAGEYGYTF
DNA: TGTGCCAGCACCCGGGCAGGGGAGTATGGCTACACCTTC

V: TRBV7-8
size: few
J: TRBJ1-1
D: NA
CDR3: CASSWLTGNTEAFF
DNA: TGTGCCAGCAGCTGGTTGACAGGGAACACTGAAGCTTTCTTT

V: TRBV11-3
size: NA
J: TRBJ1-1
D: NA
CDR3: CASSLAAVNTEAFF
DNA: TGTGCCAGCAGCTTAGCGGCGGTAAACACTGAAGCTTTCTTT